The 19 T cell receptor beta chains reported below all come from one sample, sequenced in a study of blood T cell repertoires in COVID-19. Generated by immunoSEQ multiplex PCR, the TCRdb table keeps only in-frame clones and is missing some. The sample carries approximately 80,000 clones, about 90% recorded once. Specimen: peripheral blood. The receptors originated from a woman aged 50 to 60 in a cohort sampled during active COVID-19.

The gene calls are TRBV7-8 and TRBJ1-3; 7 nucleotides agree with TRBD1. The CDR3 spans 16 residues. The J segment lost 4 bases and the V segment lost 3 bases, leaving 9 bases of the junction unmatched. Germline CDR1 reads SGHVS; CDR2 reads FQNEAQ. CDR3 amino acids: CASSLGAGGMGNTIYF. In nucleotides, the CDR3 is TGTGCCAGCAGCTTGGGTGCAGGGGGAATGGGAAACACCATATATTTT. Combining the CDR3 with reference TRBV7-8 and TRBJ1-3 gives the whole variable domain GAGVSQSPRYKVAKRGQDVALRCDPISGHVSLFWYQQALGQGPEFLTYFQNEAQLDKSGLPSDRFFAERPEGSVSTLKIQRTQQEDSAVYLCASSLGAGGMGNTIYFGEGSWLTVV.

CDR3 in amino acids: CASSWGVGNTEAFF. The CDR3 nucleotides are TGTGCCAGCAGCTGGGGGGTGGGAAACACTGAAGCTTTCTTT. The chain employs TRBV4-2 and TRBJ1-1, with D perhaps matching TRBD1 (5 bases). Germline assignment: CDR1 LGHNA and CDR2 YNFKEQ. V dropped 5 bases and J dropped 2 bases, with 12 bases sitting between them. There are 14 residues in the CDR3.

The rearrangement joins TRBV5-1 to TRBJ2-3, with D possibly TRBD1 on 5 matching bases. The CDR3 extends over 16 amino acids. V gave up 2 bases and J gave up 3 bases, with 16 bases separating them. Germline V lookup: CDR1 SGHRS, CDR2 YFSETQ. CDR3 region: CASSFGASQGTDTQYF. CDR3 bases: TGCGCCAGCAGCTTTGGGGCGTCGCAAGGGACAGATACGCAGTATTTT.

The CDR3 spells CASAKAGANVLTF. The CDR3 DNA sequence: TGTGCCAGCGCCAAAGCAGGGGCCAACGTCCTGACTTTC. This chain connects TRBV28 to TRBJ2-6; no clear D. Trimming cost V 8 bases and J 4 bases, with 9 bases left between them. Germline-derived CDR1 and CDR2 are MDHEN and SYDVKM. CDR3 length: 13 residues. Combining the CDR3 with reference TRBV28 and TRBJ2-6 gives the whole variable domain DVKVTQSSRYLVKRTGEKVFLECVQDMDHENMFWYRQDPGLGLRLIYFSYDVKMKEKGDIPEGYSVSREKKERFSLILESASTNQTSMYLCASAKAGANVLTFGAGSRLTVL.

The CDR3 coding sequence is TGTGCCAGCAGCCAGGGACATTCCAGACACGAGCAGTACTTC. It is translated as CASSQGHSRHEQYF. The chain links TRBV6-5 to TRBJ2-7; weak D call: TRBD1 (6 bases). Germline V gene data show CDR1 as MNHEY and CDR2 as SVGAGI. The CDR3 extends over 14 amino acids. The V gene lost 6 bases and the J gene lost 5 bases, with 17 bases spanning the gap.

This chain connects TRBV2 to TRBJ2-3; 7 bases map to TRBD1. The CDR3 length is 15 residues. Losses at the gene ends were 6 bases for V and 1 base for J; bases not matched to a gene: 7. Germline V gene lookup returns CDR1 SNHLY and CDR2 FYNNEI. The CDR3 spells CASRFGTVRTDTQYF. In nucleotides, the CDR3 is TGTGCCAGCAGGTTCGGGACAGTCCGCACAGATACGCAGTATTTT.

V usage is TRBV12-5 and J usage is TRBJ2-5; TRBD2 might be the D (6 bases). The CDR3 consists of 14 residues. Deletions cut 6 bases from V and 2 bases from J, with 13 bases between. Germline V gives CDR1 LGHNT, CDR2 FRNRAP. The CDR3 loop is CASGRDGRQETQYF. CDR3 nucleotide sequence: TGTGCTAGTGGCCGCGATGGGAGGCAAGAGACCCAGTACTTC.

The rearrangement joins TRBV7-6 to TRBJ2-5, with 11 bases matching TRBD2. Trimming took 2 bases from V and 3 from J; bases not matched to a gene: 8. The length of the CDR3 is 17 residues. The germline V gene has CDR1 SGHVS and CDR2 FNYEAQ. The CDR3 DNA sequence: TGTGCCAGCAGCTTACTAGCGGGAGGAAAGTTGGAAGAGACCCAGTACTTC. Amino acid sequence: CASSLLAGGKLEETQYF.

V usage is TRBV5-1 and J usage is TRBJ2-3; TRBD2 aligns across 16 bases. The CDR3 loop spans 21 amino acids. The junction had 14 bases not matched to a gene; V was cut back by 0 bases and J by 4 bases. Germline-derived CDR1 and CDR2 are SGHRS and YFSETQ. The CDR3 protein is CASSLDLGLAGGPGTSDTQYF. The DNA of the CDR3 is TGCGCCAGCAGCTTGGACTTGGGACTAGCGGGAGGGCCTGGGACCTCAGATACGCAGTATTTT.

This sequence joins TRBV28 and TRBJ2-7; 10 nucleotides match TRBD1. The CDR3 length is 15 residues. Losses at the gene ends were 7 bases for V and 3 bases for J; bases not matched to a gene: 9. The germline V gene has CDR1 MDHEN and CDR2 SYDVKM. In DNA, the CDR3 is TGTGCCAGCAAGATAGGGACAGGGGCCTTCTACGAGCAGTACTTC. Translated, it gives CASKIGTGAFYEQYF.

The chain has TRBV10-3 and TRBJ2-2; 13 bases map to TRBD2. V lost 5 bases, J lost 5 bases, and 2 bases stayed unmatched. CDR3 size: 15 residues. Germline CDR1 and CDR2: ENHRY and SYGVKD. The CDR3, as DNA: TGTGCCATCAGTACGGGACTAGCGGGAACCGGGGAGCTGTTTTTT. It translates to CAISTGLAGTGELFF.

This sequence joins TRBV15 and TRBJ2-2; 8 nucleotides line up with TRBD2. Germline-derived CDR1 and CDR2 are LNHNV and YYDKDF (reference sequence). V lost 1 base, J lost 6 bases, and 7 bases stayed unmatched. The CDR3 has 16 residues. In DNA, the CDR3 is TGTGCCACCAGCAGAGCCCCGGGACTAGGGGCCGGGGAGCTGTTTTTT. Encoded protein: CATSRAPGLGAGELFF.

CDR3 DNA sequence: TGTGCCTCGAGCCGGGCTAGCGATAACACCGGGGAGCTGTTTTTT. Amino acids: CASSRASDNTGELFF. V is TRBV19 and J is TRBJ2-2, with D perhaps matching TRBD2 (6 bases). The CDR3 loop spans 15 amino acids. Germline CDR1 and CDR2: LNHDA and SQIVND (reference sequence). Trimming removed 11 bases at V and 2 bases at J, with 18 bases between.

The gene calls are TRBV5-3 and TRBJ1-1, with 7 bases lining up with TRBD1. TRBV5-3 is flagged as an ORF with uncertain function. The CDR3 totals 14 residues. V lost 4 bases, J lost 5 bases, and 8 bases stayed unmatched. CDR3 sequence (DNA): TGTGCCAGAAGCGGAAGGGACAGCGAAACTGAAGCTTTCTTT. This gives the protein CARSGRDSETEAFF.

The CDR3 nucleotides read TGTGCCAGCAGCTCTTCTCGGGGTGGGTACGAGCAGTACTTC. This codes for CASSSSRGGYEQYF. J is TRBJ2-7 and V is TRBV5-4, with D tentatively TRBD2 (5 bases). The CDR3 is made up of 14 amino acids. V dropped 3 bases and J dropped 4 bases, with 14 bases sitting between them. Per germline, CDR1 SGHNT and CDR2 YYREEE (reference sequence).

A word on this clone: The junction departs from the called germline gene at one end, perhaps through a read error. The chain has TRBV28 and TRBJ2-1; 10 positions agree with TRBD2. Germline-derived CDR1 and CDR2 are MDHEN and SYDVKM. The CDR3 is made up of 20 amino acids. CDR3 coding DNA: TGTGCCAGCAGCTTATTTTTGTGGGGCAGCGGGAGGGCCCTGATGAATGAGCAGTTCTTC. Translation gives CASSLFLWGSGRALMNEQFF.

The chain is built from TRBV19 and TRBJ2-1, with unresolved D. The ends were cut back, 7 bases at V and 0 bases at J, with 19 bases in the middle. Germline V gives CDR1 LNHDA, CDR2 SQIVND (reference sequence). The CDR3 has 17 amino acids. DNA for the CDR3: TGTGCCAGTAATAGAGGCTACGGCTCTAGCTCCTACAATGAGCAGTTCTTC. Its translation is CASNRGYGSSSYNEQFF.

This clone was counted a single time. This chain uses TRBV6-5 with TRBJ1-1, with D hard to call. V shed 4 bases and J shed 6 bases, with 18 bases lying between them. The CDR3 has 15 amino acids. The germline V gene encodes CDR1 MNHEY and CDR2 SVGAGI. The CDR3 reads CASSFRLYGDSEAFF. The CDR3 coding sequence is TGTGCCAGCAGTTTTAGACTGTACGGCGACTCTGAAGCTTTCTTT.

This clone appeared a few times. The rearrangement uses TRBV5-1 and TRBJ1-2; 12 nucleotides align to TRBD1. The germline V gene encodes CDR1 SGHRS and CDR2 YFSETQ. There are 14 residues in the CDR3. J was trimmed by 7 bases and V by 6 bases; bases with no gene match: 7. CDR3 loop: CASTPGTGGLGYTF. CDR3 bases: TGCGCCAGCACCCCCGGGACAGGGGGCCTTGGCTACACCTTC.